This T cell receptor beta chain was found in a study of CD8+ T cells in alopecia areata. Whole-study results and caveats: With tofacitinib ongoing, many expanded lesional clones persisted in both scalp and blood.

The germline V gene has CDR1 SGHNT and CDR2 YYREEE (reference sequence). This CDR3 comprises 15 residues. V lost 4 bases to trimming and J lost 2 bases; unmatched junction nucleotides: 6. The treatment: oral pan-JAK inhibitor, 5-10 mg twice daily. Patients with alopecia areata provided lesional scalp punch biopsies as well as peripheral blood. cDNA reverse transcribed from extracted RNA served as the sequencing template. Here immunoSEQ multiplex PCR was the method, and the copy in TCRdb shows in-frame clones only, minus some. The sample lists about 100,000 clones, almost 60% seen once, with about a sixth in the top ten. This clone was recorded a few times. Its target is unknown.

This specimen consisted of CD8+ T cells sorted from blood, obtained at approximately week 60, from a patient treated with tofacitinib. The J gene is TRBJ2-1, the V gene TRBV5-4; 7 bases align to TRBD2. This receptor was identified in a human donor with alopecia areata. The CDR3 bases are TGTGCCAGCAGCCGCGCGGCGGGAGCCTACAATGAGCAGTTCTTC. It specifies CASSRAAGAYNEQFF.